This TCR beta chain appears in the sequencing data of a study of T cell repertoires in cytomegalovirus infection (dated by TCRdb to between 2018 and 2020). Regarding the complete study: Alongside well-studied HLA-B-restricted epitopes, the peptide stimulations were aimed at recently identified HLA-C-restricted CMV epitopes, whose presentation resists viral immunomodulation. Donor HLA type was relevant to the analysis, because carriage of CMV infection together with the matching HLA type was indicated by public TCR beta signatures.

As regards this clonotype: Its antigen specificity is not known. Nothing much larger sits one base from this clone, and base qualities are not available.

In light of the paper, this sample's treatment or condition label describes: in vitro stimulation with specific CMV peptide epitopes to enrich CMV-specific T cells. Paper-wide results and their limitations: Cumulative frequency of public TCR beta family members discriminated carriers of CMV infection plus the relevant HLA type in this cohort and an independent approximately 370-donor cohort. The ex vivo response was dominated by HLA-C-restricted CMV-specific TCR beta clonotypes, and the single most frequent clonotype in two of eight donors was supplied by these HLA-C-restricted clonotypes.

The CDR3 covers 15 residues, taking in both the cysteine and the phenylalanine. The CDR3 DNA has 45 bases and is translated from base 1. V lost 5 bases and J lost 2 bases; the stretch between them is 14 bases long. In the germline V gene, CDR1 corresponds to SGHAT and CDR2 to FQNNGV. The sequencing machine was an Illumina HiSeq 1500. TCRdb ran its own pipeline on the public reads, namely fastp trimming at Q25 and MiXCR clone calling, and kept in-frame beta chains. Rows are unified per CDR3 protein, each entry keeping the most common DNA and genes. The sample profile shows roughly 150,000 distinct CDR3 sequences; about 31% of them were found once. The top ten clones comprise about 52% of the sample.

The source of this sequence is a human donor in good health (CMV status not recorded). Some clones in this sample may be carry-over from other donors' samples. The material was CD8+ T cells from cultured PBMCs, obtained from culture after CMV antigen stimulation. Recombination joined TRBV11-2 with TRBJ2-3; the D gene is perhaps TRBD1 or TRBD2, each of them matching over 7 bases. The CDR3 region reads CASSPGGGPTDTQYF. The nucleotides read TGTGCCAGCAGCCCAGGGGGGGGGCCCACAGATACGCAGTATTTT.